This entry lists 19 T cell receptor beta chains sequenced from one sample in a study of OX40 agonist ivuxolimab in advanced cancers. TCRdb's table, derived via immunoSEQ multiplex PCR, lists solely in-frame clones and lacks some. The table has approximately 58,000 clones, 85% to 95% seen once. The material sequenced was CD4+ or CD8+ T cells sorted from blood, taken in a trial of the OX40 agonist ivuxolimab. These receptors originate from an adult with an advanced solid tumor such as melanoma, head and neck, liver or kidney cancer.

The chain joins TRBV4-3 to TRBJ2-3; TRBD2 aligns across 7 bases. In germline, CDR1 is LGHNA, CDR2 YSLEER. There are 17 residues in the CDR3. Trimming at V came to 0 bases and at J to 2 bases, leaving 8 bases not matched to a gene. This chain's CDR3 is CASSQEGAGTATDTQYF. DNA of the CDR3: TGCGCCAGCAGCCAAGAAGGAGCGGGGACGGCCACAGATACGCAGTATTTT.

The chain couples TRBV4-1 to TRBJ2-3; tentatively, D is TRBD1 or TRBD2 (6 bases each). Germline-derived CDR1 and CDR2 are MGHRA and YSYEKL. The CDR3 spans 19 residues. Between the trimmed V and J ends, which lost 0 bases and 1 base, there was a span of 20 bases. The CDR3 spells CASSQDRPPGATGTDTQYF. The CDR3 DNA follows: TGCGCCAGCAGCCAAGATCGCCCCCCGGGGGCGACCGGCACAGATACGCAGTATTTT.

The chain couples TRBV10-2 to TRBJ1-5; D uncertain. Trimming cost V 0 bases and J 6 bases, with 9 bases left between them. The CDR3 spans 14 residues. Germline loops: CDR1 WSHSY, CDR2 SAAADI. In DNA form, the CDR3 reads TGCGCCAGCAGTGAGTCTCGGGAAGCTCAGCCCCAGCATTTT. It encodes CASSESREAQPQHF.

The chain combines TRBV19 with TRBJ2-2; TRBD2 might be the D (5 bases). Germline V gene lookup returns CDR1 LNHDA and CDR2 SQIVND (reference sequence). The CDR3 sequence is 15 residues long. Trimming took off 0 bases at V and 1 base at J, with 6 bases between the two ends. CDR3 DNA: TGTGCCAGTAGTATAGACGGACTGAACACCGGGGAGCTGTTTTTT. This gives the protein CASSIDGLNTGELFF.

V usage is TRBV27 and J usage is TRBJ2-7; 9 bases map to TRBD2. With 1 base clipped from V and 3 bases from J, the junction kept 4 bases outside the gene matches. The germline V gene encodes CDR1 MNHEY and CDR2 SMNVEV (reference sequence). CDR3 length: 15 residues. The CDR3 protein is CASSLYSGSGYEQYF. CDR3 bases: TGTGCCAGCAGTTTATATAGCGGGAGCGGCTACGAGCAGTACTTC.

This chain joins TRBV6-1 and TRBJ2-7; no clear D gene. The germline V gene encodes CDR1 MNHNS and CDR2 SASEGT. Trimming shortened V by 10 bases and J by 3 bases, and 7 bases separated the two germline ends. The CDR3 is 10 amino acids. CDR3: CATNSYEQYF. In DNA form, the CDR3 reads TGTGCCACCAACAGCTACGAGCAGTACTTC.

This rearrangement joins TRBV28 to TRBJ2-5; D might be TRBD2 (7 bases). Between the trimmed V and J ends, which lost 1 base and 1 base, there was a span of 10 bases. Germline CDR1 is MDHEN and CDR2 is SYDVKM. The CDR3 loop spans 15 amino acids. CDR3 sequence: CASSLFRGAQETQYF. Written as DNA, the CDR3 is TGTGCCAGCAGTTTATTTCGGGGGGCCCAAGAGACCCAGTACTTC.

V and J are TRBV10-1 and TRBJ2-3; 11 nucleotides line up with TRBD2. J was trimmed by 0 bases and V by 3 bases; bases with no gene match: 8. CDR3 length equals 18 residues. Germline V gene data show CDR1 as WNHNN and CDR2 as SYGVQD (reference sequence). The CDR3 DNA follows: TGCGCCAGCAGTGAAACCGGGACTAGCGGTTCAAGCACAGATACGCAGTATTTT. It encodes CASSETGTSGSSTDTQYF.

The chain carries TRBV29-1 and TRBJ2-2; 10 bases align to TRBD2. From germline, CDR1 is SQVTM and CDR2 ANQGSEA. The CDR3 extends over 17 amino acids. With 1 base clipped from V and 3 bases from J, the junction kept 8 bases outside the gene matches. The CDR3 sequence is CSVEGITSGIHTGELFF. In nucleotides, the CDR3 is TGCAGCGTTGAAGGAATTACTAGCGGGATACACACCGGGGAGCTGTTTTTT.

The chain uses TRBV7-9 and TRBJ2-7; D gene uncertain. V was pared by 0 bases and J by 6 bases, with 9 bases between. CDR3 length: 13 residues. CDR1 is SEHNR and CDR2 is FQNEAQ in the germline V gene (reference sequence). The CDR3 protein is CASSLAESSEQYF. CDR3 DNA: TGTGCCAGCAGCTTAGCGGAGTCGTCCGAGCAGTACTTC.

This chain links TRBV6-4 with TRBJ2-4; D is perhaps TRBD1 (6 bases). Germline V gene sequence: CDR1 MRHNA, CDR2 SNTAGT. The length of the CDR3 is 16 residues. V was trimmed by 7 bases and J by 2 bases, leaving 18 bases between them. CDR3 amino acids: CASKMGDIFPKNIQYF. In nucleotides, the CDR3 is TGTGCCAGCAAAATGGGGGACATCTTTCCCAAAAACATTCAGTACTTC.

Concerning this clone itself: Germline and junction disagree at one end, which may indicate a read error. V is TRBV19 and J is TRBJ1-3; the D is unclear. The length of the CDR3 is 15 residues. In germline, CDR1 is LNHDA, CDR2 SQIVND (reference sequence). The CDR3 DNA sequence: TGTACCAGTAGTATAGCGCGCGGCTCTGGAAACACCATATATTTT. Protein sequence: CTSSIARGSGNTIYF.

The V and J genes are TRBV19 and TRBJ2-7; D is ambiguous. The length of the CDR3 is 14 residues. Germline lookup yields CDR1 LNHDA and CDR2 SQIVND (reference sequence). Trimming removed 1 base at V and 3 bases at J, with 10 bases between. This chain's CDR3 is CASSIALEDYEQYF. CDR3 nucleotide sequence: TGTGCCAGTAGTATAGCTCTAGAGGACTACGAGCAGTACTTC.

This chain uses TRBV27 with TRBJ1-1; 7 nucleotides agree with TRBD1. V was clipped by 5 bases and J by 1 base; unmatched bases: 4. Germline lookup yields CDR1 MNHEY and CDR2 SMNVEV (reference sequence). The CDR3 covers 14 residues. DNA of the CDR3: TGTGCCAGCAGTGTTACAGGGGAGAACACTGAAGCTTTCTTT. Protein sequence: CASSVTGENTEAFF.

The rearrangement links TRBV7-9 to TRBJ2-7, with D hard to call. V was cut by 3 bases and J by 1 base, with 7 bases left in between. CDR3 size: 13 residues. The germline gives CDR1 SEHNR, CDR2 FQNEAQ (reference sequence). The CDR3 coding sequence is TGTGCCAGCAGCTTCCTACTATCCTACGAGCAGTACTTC. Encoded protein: CASSFLLSYEQYF.

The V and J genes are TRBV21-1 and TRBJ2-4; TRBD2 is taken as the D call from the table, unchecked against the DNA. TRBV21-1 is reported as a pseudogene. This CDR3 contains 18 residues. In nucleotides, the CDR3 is TGTGCCAGCAGGCACTCCTCCCCTCCCCCCCAAGCCAAAAACATTCAGTACTTC. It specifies CASRHSSPPPQAKNIQYF.

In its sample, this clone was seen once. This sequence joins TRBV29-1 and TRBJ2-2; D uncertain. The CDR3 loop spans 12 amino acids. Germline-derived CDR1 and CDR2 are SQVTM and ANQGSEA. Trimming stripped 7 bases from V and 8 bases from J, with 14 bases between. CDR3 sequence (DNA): TGCAGCGGGTCGGCGGTTACAGGGGAGCTGTTTTTT. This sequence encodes CSGSAVTGELFF.

CDR3 coding DNA: TGCGCCAGCAGCTTGGAAGGCGGTGGGGTCGGGGAGCTGTTTTTT. It yields the protein CASSLEGGGVGELFF. The chain carries TRBV5-1 and TRBJ2-2; D is undetermined. Germline loops: CDR1 SGHRS, CDR2 YFSETQ. V was trimmed by 0 bases and J by 7 bases, leaving 13 bases between them. The CDR3 is 15 amino acids. The whole variable domain, remainder taken from reference TRBV5-1 and TRBJ2-2, is KAGVTQTPRYLIKTRGQQVTLSCSPISGHRSVSWYQQTPGQGLQFLFEYFSETQRNKGNFPGRFSGRQFSNSRSEMNVSTLELGDSALYLCASSLEGGGVGELFFGEGSRLTVL.

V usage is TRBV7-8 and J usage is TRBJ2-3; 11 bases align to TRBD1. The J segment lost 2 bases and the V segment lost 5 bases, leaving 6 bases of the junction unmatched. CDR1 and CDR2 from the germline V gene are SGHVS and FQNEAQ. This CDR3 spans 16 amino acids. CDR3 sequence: CASSLGTGGATDTQYF. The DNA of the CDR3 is TGTGCCAGCAGCCTGGGGACAGGGGGGGCCACAGATACGCAGTATTTT.